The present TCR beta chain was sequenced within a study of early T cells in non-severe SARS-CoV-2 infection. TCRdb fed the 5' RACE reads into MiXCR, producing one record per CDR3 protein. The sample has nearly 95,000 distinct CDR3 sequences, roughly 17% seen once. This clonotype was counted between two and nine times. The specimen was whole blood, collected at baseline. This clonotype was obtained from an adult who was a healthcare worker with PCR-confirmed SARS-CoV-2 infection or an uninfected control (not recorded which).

The CDR3 is CASSLTFGALYEQYF. DNA of the CDR3: TGTGCCAGCAGCTTGACGTTCGGGGCTCTCTACGAGCAGTACTTC. The chain couples TRBV11-2 to TRBJ2-7, with D possibly being TRBD1 or TRBD2 (5 bases each). V lost 3 bases and J lost 3, with 15 bases in between. Germline loops: CDR1 SGHAT, CDR2 FQNNGV. This CDR3 is built from 15 residues.